One and the same sample provided the 28 T cell receptor beta chains below, sequenced in a study of post-analysis software for immune sequencing data. Study-level findings and limits: When patients were compared with controls, about five TRBV segments were more frequent, TRBV5-6, TRBV5-1 and TRBV20-1 among them.

Unique molecular identifiers tagged the TCR beta cDNA libraries. One entry per CDR3 protein results from TCRdb running MiXCR on the PCR reads. In the table there are 550,000 to 700,000 distinct CDR3 sequences, 40% to 50% of which are singletons. No antigens are known for them. What was sequenced was blood. The receptor set was obtained from a girl aged 10-17 years with multiple sclerosis.

This chain uses TRBV25-1 with TRBJ2-3; possibly TRBD1 for D (5 bases). The CDR3 is 15 residues long. Trimming left V 6 bases short and J 0 bases short, with 13 bases between. CDR1 MGHDK and CDR2 SYGVNS come from the germline V gene. CDR3 DNA: TGTGCCAGCAGGTCGACAGAGACTAGCACAGATACGCAGTATTTT. Translated, it gives CASRSTETSTDTQYF.

This clonotype was picked up a small number of times. The chain carries TRBV5-1 and TRBJ2-7, with unresolved D. The J call may not be correct, given that the DNA end is closer to TRBJ2-1. The germline V gene has CDR1 SGHRS and CDR2 YFSETQ. The CDR3 extends over 14 amino acids. Here the CDR3 reads CASSLEAPHNEQFF. The DNA of the CDR3 is TGCGCCAGCAGCTTGGAAGCCCCCCACAATGAGCAGTTCTTC.

This chain links TRBV5-1 with TRBJ1-6, with TRBD1 as a possible D gene (5 bases). The CDR3 sequence is 16 residues long. Trimming cost V 0 bases and J 9 bases, with 16 bases left between them. Germline assignment: CDR1 SGHRS and CDR2 YFSETQ. CDR3 in DNA: TGCGCCAGCAGCTTGGCGGACATGAGGGAGGGTTCACCCCTCCACTTT. Its translation is CASSLADMREGSPLHF.

V is TRBV7-2 and J is TRBJ2-1, with TRBD2 identical over 10 bases. This CDR3 has 15 residues. V was clipped by 2 bases and J by 9 bases; unmatched bases: 7. CDR1 SGHTA and CDR2 FQGNSA come from the germline V gene. CDR3 region: CASSLLAGGQSEQFF. CDR3 coding DNA: TGTGCCAGCAGCTTATTAGCGGGGGGCCAAAGTGAGCAGTTCTTC.

CDR3 coding DNA: TGTGCCAGCATCGAACGGGACAGGGGAGGCGAGCAGTACTTC. It yields the protein CASIERDRGGEQYF. The chain couples TRBV12-3 or TRBV12-4 to TRBJ2-7; 10 bases match TRBD1. The CDR3 extends over 14 amino acids. The J segment lost 6 bases and the V segment lost 7 bases, leaving 9 bases of the junction unmatched.

This clonotype has a handful of counts. This chain links TRBV28 with TRBJ2-7; the match to TRBD1 covers 7 bases. CDR1 is MDHEN, CDR2 SYDVKM, per germline. The CDR3 is 15 residues long. With 3 bases clipped from V and 1 base from J, the junction kept 6 bases outside the gene matches. CDR3 region: CASSFETGQSYEQYF. DNA of the CDR3: TGTGCCAGCAGTTTTGAGACGGGACAGTCCTACGAGCAGTACTTC.

The table lists this clonotype with a few counts. This chain connects TRBV10-3 to TRBJ2-3, with 8 bases identical to TRBD1. CDR1 ENHRY and CDR2 SYGVKD come from the germline V gene. CDR3 length: 15 residues. V lost 4 bases and J lost 5; bases outside the gene matches: 8. CDR3 region: CAISADRVYGDTQYF. DNA for the CDR3: TGTGCCATCAGTGCGGACAGGGTGTATGGAGATACGCAGTATTTT.

In its sample, this clonotype was seen a few times. The chain combines TRBV28 with TRBJ2-7; D unclear. The V and J ends lost 3 bases and 3 bases respectively, with 15 bases between them. Germline V CDR1 and CDR2: MDHEN, SYDVKM. The CDR3 spans 15 residues. CDR3 protein: CASSFNPQVGYEQYF. Here the CDR3 DNA reads TGTGCCAGCAGTTTTAATCCCCAGGTCGGCTACGAGCAGTACTTC.

This clonotype was seen a handful of times. This chain connects TRBV10-3 to TRBJ2-3; the D is unclear. The CDR3 consists of 16 residues. V was cut by 4 bases and J by 1 base, with 15 bases left in between. The germline CDR1 and CDR2 sequences are ENHRY and SYGVKD. In nucleotides, the CDR3 is TGTGCCATCAGTGCAACTGACGGGTTGGGCACAGATACGCAGTATTTT. It codes for CAISATDGLGTDTQYF.

This clonotype was counted only a few times. The chain links TRBV6-5 to TRBJ1-1; tentatively, D is TRBD1 (5 bases). V shed 2 bases and J shed 0 bases, with 13 bases lying between them. This CDR3 has 16 residues. The germline V gene encodes CDR1 MNHEY and CDR2 SVGAGI. The CDR3 DNA is TGTGCCAGCAGTTACAATCCAGGGCGTATGAACACTGAAGCTTTCTTT. It is translated as CASSYNPGRMNTEAFF.

This chain uses TRBV2 with TRBJ1-5, with TRBD1 as a possible D gene (6 bases). V gave up 5 bases and J gave up 7 bases, with 15 bases separating them. There are 14 residues in the CDR3. The germline V gene has CDR1 SNHLY and CDR2 FYNNEI. The CDR3 nucleotides read TGTGCCAGCAGTACCGCAGGGGCTTGGCAGCCCCAGCATTTT. It yields the protein CASSTAGAWQPQHF.

This clonotype was seen only a few times. CDR3 residues: CASSYESGGAVTQYF. Written as DNA, the CDR3 is TGTGCCAGCAGTTATGAAAGCGGGGGGGCCGTTACGCAGTATTTT. This chain links TRBV6-2 or TRBV6-3 with TRBJ2-3, with 10 nucleotides matching TRBD2. V was clipped by 3 bases and J by 8 bases; unmatched bases: 8. CDR1 is MNHEY, CDR2 SVGEGT, per germline. This CDR3 spans 15 amino acids.

The CDR3 DNA is TGTGCCAGCAGCCAAGGAAGCGGGGGGGCACACACCGGGGAGCTGTTTTTT. Translating it yields CASSQGSGGAHTGELFF. The chain has TRBV4-2 and TRBJ2-2; 10 bases fit TRBD2. The J segment lost 3 bases and the V segment lost 1 base, leaving 5 bases of the junction unmatched. There are 17 residues in the CDR3. The germline CDR1 and CDR2 sequences are LGHNA and YNFKEQ.

This clonotype has just a few counts. The chain carries TRBV29-1 and TRBJ1-1, with 8 bases matching TRBD1. Trimming took 6 bases from V and 10 from J; bases not matched to a gene: 7. The CDR3 is made up of 11 amino acids. The germline CDR1 and CDR2 sequences are SQVTM and ANQGSEA. The CDR3 sequence is CSVQGARGAFF. The CDR3 nucleotides are TGCAGCGTGCAGGGGGCTAGGGGAGCTTTCTTT.

The chain carries TRBV29-1 and TRBJ2-3; no definite D call. Germline assignment: CDR1 SQVTM and CDR2 ANQGSEA. The CDR3 spans 12 residues. The V and J ends lost 4 bases and 5 bases respectively, with 10 bases between them. The chain's CDR3 is CSVGFRRDTQYF. The CDR3 DNA reads TGCAGCGTTGGTTTCCGGCGAGATACGCAGTATTTT.

The DNA of the CDR3 is TGTGCCAGCAGCCCTATGGGGCTAGCGGGACCCAACGAGCAGTACTTC. Amino acids: CASSPMGLAGPNEQYF. The chain is built from TRBV7-2 and TRBJ2-7; 9 bases are shared with TRBD2. V lost 5 bases to trimming and J lost 5 bases; unmatched junction nucleotides: 13. CDR3 length equals 16 residues. Germline V gene data show CDR1 as SGHTA and CDR2 as FQGNSA.

This clonotype was counted between two and nine times. The rearrangement links TRBV5-1 to TRBJ2-7; 8 bases agree with TRBD1. There are 13 residues in the CDR3. Germline V gene sequence: CDR1 SGHRS, CDR2 YFSETQ. Trimming at V came to 3 bases and at J to 3 bases, leaving 2 bases not matched to a gene. In DNA form, the CDR3 reads TGCGCCAGCAGCTGGACAGGGATCTACGAGCAGTACTTC. Translation gives CASSWTGIYEQYF.

In its sample, this clonotype was seen a few times. The chain couples TRBV30 to TRBJ2-5; 7 positions agree with TRBD1. The CDR3 totals 15 residues. Trimming removed 3 bases from V and 4 bases from J; junction bases left unmatched: 11. Germline V gene lookup returns CDR1 GTSNPN and CDR2 SVGIG (reference sequence). Written as DNA, the CDR3 is TGTGCCTGGAGCCCCAAGACTAACAGGGGAGAGACCCAGTACTTC. It yields the protein CAWSPKTNRGETQYF.

The chain is built from TRBV24-1 and TRBJ2-7; 7 bases are a match to TRBD1. The CDR3 is 13 amino acids. Trimming cost V 6 bases and J 0 bases; bases outside gene matches: 1. Germline V lookup: CDR1 KGHDR, CDR2 SFDVKD. The CDR3 region is CATSTGVSYEQYF. The CDR3, as DNA: TGTGCCACCAGTACAGGGGTCTCCTACGAGCAGTACTTC.

The CDR3 region is CSARFDPGLAGDETQYF. The CDR3 bases are TGCAGTGCTAGATTTGACCCGGGACTAGCGGGAGACGAGACCCAGTACTTC. The chain combines TRBV20-1 with TRBJ2-5, with 14 bases lining up with TRBD2. The CDR3 is made up of 17 amino acids. The V gene end was trimmed by 2 bases and the J gene end by 5 bases; junction bases not matched to a gene: 10. CDR1 DFQATT and CDR2 SNEGSKA come from the germline V gene (reference sequence).

This clonotype was counted only a few times. The chain carries TRBV29-1 and TRBJ2-1, with a tentative D call TRBD2 (6 bases). The CDR3 totals 9 residues. Germline V lookup: CDR1 SQVTM, CDR2 ANQGSEA. V was shortened by 7 bases and J by 9 bases, with 7 bases between the two germline ends. The CDR3 coding sequence is TGCAGCGGCGGGGCTGAGCAGTTCTTC. Translating gives CSGGAEQFF.

The chain recombines TRBV12-3 or TRBV12-4 with TRBJ2-1; 9 positions agree with TRBD2. V shed 8 bases, J shed 5 bases, and the junction held 10 bases outside the gene matches. This CDR3 region has 15 residues. For the CDR3, the DNA is TGTGCCAGCTGGACTGGACTAGCGCTTCACAATGAGCAGTTCTTC. Protein product: CASWTGLALHNEQFF.

This clonotype has a handful of counts. The chain links TRBV20-1 to TRBJ2-7; TRBD2 might be the D (5 bases). This CDR3 is 13 amino acids long. From germline, CDR1 is DFQATT and CDR2 SNEGSKA (reference sequence). With 6 bases removed from V and 3 bases from J, the gap between germline ends came to 15 bases. This CDR3 is CSAPWGEGYEQYF. The CDR3 nucleotides are TGCAGTGCCCCCTGGGGAGAAGGCTACGAGCAGTACTTC.

The table lists this clonotype with many counts. The chain uses TRBV12-3 or TRBV12-4 and TRBJ2-7, with D maybe TRBD2 (5 bases). CDR3 length equals 14 residues. The V end was cut by 3 bases, the J end by 3 bases, with 12 bases between. CDR3 bases: TGTGCCAGCAGTTTGTTAGGAGGCCTCTACGAGCAGTACTTC. The encoded protein is CASSLLGGLYEQYF.

This clonotype was found a few times. This rearrangement joins TRBV6-4 to TRBJ2-5, with 9 bases matching TRBD2. CDR1 MRHNA and CDR2 SNTAGT come from the germline V gene. The CDR3 extends over 13 amino acids. J gave up 11 bases and V 7 bases, and 11 bases lay outside the gene matches. CDR3 region: CASKGGRACEQYF. The DNA of the CDR3 is TGTGCCAGCAAGGGCGGGAGGGCCTGTGAGCAGTACTTC.

This clonotype has only a few counts. The chain has TRBV20-1 and TRBJ2-7, with 8 bases identical to TRBD1. V shed 2 bases, J shed 3 bases, and the junction held 3 bases outside the gene matches. In germline, CDR1 is DFQATT, CDR2 SNEGSKA (reference sequence). The CDR3 loop spans 13 amino acids. Written as DNA, the CDR3 is TGCAGTGCTAGAACTGACAGGGGCTACGAGCAGTACTTC. It is translated as CSARTDRGYEQYF.

This clonotype has only a few counts. V and J are TRBV20-1 and TRBJ1-1; possibly TRBD1 for D (5 bases). In germline, CDR1 is DFQATT, CDR2 SNEGSKA (reference sequence). Trimming cost V 6 bases and J 0 bases, with 8 bases left between them. The CDR3 loop spans 12 amino acids. The CDR3 sequence: CSAATVNTEAFF. As DNA, the CDR3 is TGCAGTGCGGCGACAGTGAACACTGAAGCTTTCTTT.

The chain is built from TRBV6-1 and TRBJ2-3; a possible D gene is TRBD2 (5 bases). The V end lost 1 base, the J end lost 5 bases, and 7 bases lay between the germline ends. CDR3 size: 13 residues. CDR1 and CDR2 from the germline V gene are MNHNS and SASEGT. The CDR3 spells CASSEEREDTQYF. CDR3 DNA sequence: TGTGCCAGCAGTGAAGAGAGGGAAGATACGCAGTATTTT.